This entry features one TCR beta chain sequence. Antigen: not known. The data belong to a study of cytomegalovirus exposure and HLA in healthy donors. Notes on the study in general: TCR clusters originating in the first cohort tended to co-occur in the 120 validation repertoires, according to a later analysis.

Profiling relied on immunoSEQ multiplex PCR, and the TCRdb table lists in-frame clones only, not all of them. The sample lists about 100,000 clones, about 95% seen once, with approximately 1% in the top ten. V gave up 1 base and J gave up 4 bases, with 13 bases separating them. CDR1 and CDR2 (germline): LGHNA, YNFKEQ. The length of the CDR3 is 15 residues. This TCR came from a woman aged 18-35 years in good health and CMV-seronegative. Sequenced sample: PBMCs. The rearrangement uses TRBV4-2 and TRBJ2-5; tentative D call: TRBD2 (7 bases). The CDR3 DNA reads TGTGCCAGCAGCCAAGGGGGGGCGGGGGTAGAGACCCAGTACTTC. Protein: CASSQGGAGVETQYF.